This TCR beta chain was recovered during a study of blood T cells in healthy people across ages. Findings and limits, study-wide: Diversity figures based on one million T cells were deemed too low.

Each donor gave 9 to 10 milliliters of peripheral blood. The CDR3 is 16 amino acids. V lost 1 base and J lost 6; bases outside the gene matches: 7. Looked up from germline, CDR1 is SGDLS and CDR2 is YYNGEE. For the second PCR, which ran for roughly 7 to 11 cycles, a sample-barcoded 5' primer and a J-beta primer mix were used. TCRdb re-analysed the 5' RACE reads in MiXCR, keeping a single row per CDR3 protein. The sample shows 720,000 or so distinct CDR3 sequences, around 41% of them seen only once. Only a few counts were recorded for this clonotype. The target antigen is unknown. The sequencing sample was made of blood. The V and J genes are TRBV9 and TRBJ2-1, with 10 bases fitting TRBD2. The TCR sequence derives from an elderly man in good health. CDR3 sequence reads: CASSVTAGGPGNEQFF. CDR3 sequence (DNA): TGTGCCAGCAGCGTAACAGCGGGGGGGCCCGGCAATGAGCAGTTCTTC.